This record looks at one TCR beta chain sequence and its context. The clone's antigen remains unknown. Nothing much larger sits one base from this clone, and base qualities are not available. Between the V and J ends, shortened by 5 bases and 0 bases respectively, the junction contains 2 bases. Inclusive of the bounding cysteine and phenylalanine, the CDR3 is 12 residues long. Of all the DNA, just the CDR3 is kept, 36 bases in frame from base 1. CDR1 and CDR2 were assigned from the germline V gene as MNHEY and SVGAGI. This record belongs to a study of a mutant IDH1 vaccine in newly diagnosed glioma (dated by TCRdb to the early 2020s). Broadly, across the study: Vaccination started 4-6 weeks after radiotherapy alone, or was given together with temozolomide cycles in the groups whose treatment included chemotherapy. Of the 32 treated patients, approximately 62% were male and about 40% were female, and the mean age was roughly 38 years. Prior to enrollment, standard therapy consisting of radiotherapy alone, temozolomide alone, or radiochemotherapy with temozolomide had been administered to patients, with the combination being received by most patients. The week-35 safety follow-up was designated visit V12, and the week-47 end of study was designated visit V13. Six visits were used for peripheral blood collection: V03 (baseline), V05, V07, V10, V12 and V13. Longitudinal TCRB deep sequencing was performed for approximately 24 treated patients wherever samples were available for exploratory analyses. The full study reports these points: No apparent relationship was observed between pseudoprogression and alterations in the top peripheral T cell clonotypes detected by TCRB sequencing. The authors stated that sample limitations prevented analyses of patient blood samples from being reproduced. Selection of PBMC samples for TCRB deep sequencing was based on availability. Immune responses induced by the vaccine were seen in more than 85% of patients across multiple MHC alleles.

Library prep was done by the immunoSEQ multiplex PCR assay. The hsTCRB Kit was used according to the manufacturer's protocol to amplify rearranged TCR beta chain sequences. An Illumina MiSeq was used to sequence the TCRB libraries. Per the source publication's procedure: The kit vendor's proprietary platform handled demultiplexing, trimming and gene mapping. TCRdb mirrors the immuneACCESS table, restricted to in-frame sequences. Some clones are absent from its copies; in checked studies, under half trace to an unresolved V gene, and the reason for the others is unknown. That table supplies the V and J calls and clone size; D and trimming were determined from the DNA. The table for this sample lists about 46,000 clones; around 92% of them were counted only once. The ten largest clones add up to roughly 2.4% of the sample. The time point label, as the study defines it: week 35, safety follow-up. Every vaccine dose consisted of 300 ug of a 20-mer mutant IDH1 peptide in Montanide, administered subcutaneously together with topical imiquimod. Eight vaccinations were administered to patients in weeks 1, 3, 5, 7, 11, 15, 19 and 23, corresponding to visits V03 through V10. Donors had newly diagnosed WHO grade 3 or 4 IDH1-mutant astrocytomas with loss of nuclear ATRX. The samples were drawn from NOA16, a multicentre, single-arm, open-label phase I trial in Germany that tested a mutant IDH1 peptide vaccine in humans for the first time. Genomic DNA for TCRB sequencing was isolated from EDTA blood with the DNeasy Blood and Tissue Kit.

The sample consisted of PBMCs, taken from a glioma patient whose treatment included an IDH1 peptide vaccine. Recombination connected TRBV6-5 to TRBJ1-5, with the D gene too uncertain to name. The receptor was derived from a man aged 50 to 59 with glioma. The CDR3 protein: CASSNSNQPQHF. The DNA is TGTGCCAGCAGTAATAGCAATCAGCCCCAGCATTTT.